The sequence of this T cell receptor beta chain was determined in a study of a mutant IDH1 vaccine in newly diagnosed glioma. Produced via immunoSEQ multiplex PCR; TCRdb's table is partial and in-frame only. The top ten hold approximately 7.4% of the sample, which has about 92,000 clones, about 80% seen once. Time point defined: baseline, week 1 (first vaccination visit). The treatment here: pre-vaccination baseline after standard-of-care therapy. V was cut by 0 bases and J by 0 bases, with 6 bases left in between. The CDR3 runs to 14 residues. Germline CDR1 reads SGDLS; CDR2 reads YYNGEE. The sequence was obtained from a woman aged 45-59 years with glioma. V is TRBV9 and J is TRBJ1-1; unclear D gene. The sample here was PBMCs, taken from a glioma patient treated with radiotherapy, temozolomide or both. CDR3 sequence: CASSVVTMNTEAFF. The CDR3, as DNA: TGTGCCAGCAGCGTAGTAACAATGAACACTGAAGCTTTCTTT.